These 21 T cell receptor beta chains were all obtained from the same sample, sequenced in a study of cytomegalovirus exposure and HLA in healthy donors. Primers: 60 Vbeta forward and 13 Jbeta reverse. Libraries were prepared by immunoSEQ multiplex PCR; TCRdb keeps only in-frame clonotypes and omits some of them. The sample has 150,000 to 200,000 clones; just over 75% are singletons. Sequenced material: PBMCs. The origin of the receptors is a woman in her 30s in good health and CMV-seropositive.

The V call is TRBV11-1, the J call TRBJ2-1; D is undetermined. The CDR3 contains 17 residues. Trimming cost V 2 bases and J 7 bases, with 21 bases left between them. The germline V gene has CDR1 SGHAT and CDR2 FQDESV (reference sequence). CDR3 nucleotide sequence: TGTGCCAGCAGCTTATTCGAAGACTGGTTCAACATTAATGAGCAGTTCTTC. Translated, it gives CASSLFEDWFNINEQFF. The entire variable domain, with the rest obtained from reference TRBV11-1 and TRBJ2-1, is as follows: EAEVAQSPRYKITEKSQAVAFWCDPISGHATLYWYRQILGQGPELLVQFQDESVVDDSQLPKDRFSAERLKGVDSTLKIQPAELGDSAMYLCASSLFEDWFNINEQFFGPGTRLTVL.

The CDR3 DNA sequence: TGCGCCAGCAGCCTCGGACTAGCGTCTCCCTACGAGCAGTACTTC. Its translation: CASSLGLASPYEQYF. V is TRBV5-1 and J is TRBJ2-7, with 9 bases matching TRBD2. Trimming cost V 4 bases and J 2 bases; bases outside gene matches: 7. The CDR3 is 15 amino acids. From germline, CDR1 is SGHRS and CDR2 YFSETQ.

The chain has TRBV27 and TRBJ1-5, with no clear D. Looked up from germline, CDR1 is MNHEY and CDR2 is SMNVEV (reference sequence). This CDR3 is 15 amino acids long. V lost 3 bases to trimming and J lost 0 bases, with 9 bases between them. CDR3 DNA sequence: TGTGCCAGCAGTTTTAGGAGAGGTAGCAATCAGCCCCAGCATTTT. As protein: CASSFRRGSNQPQHF.

The CDR3 here is CASSKGLAGGGWNEQFF. The CDR3 DNA follows: TGCGCCAGCAGCAAGGGACTAGCGGGAGGTGGTTGGAATGAGCAGTTCTTC. This chain connects TRBV5-1 to TRBJ2-1, with 15 bases aligning to TRBD2. V shed 4 bases, J shed 7 bases, and the junction held 9 bases outside the gene matches. Germline V CDR1 and CDR2: SGHRS, YFSETQ. This CDR3 contains 17 residues.

The CDR3 nucleotides are TGTGCCAGCAGCCCCCAATCGACAGGGGCCTATAGCAATCAGCCCCAGCATTTT. Its protein product is CASSPQSTGAYSNQPQHF. The chain links TRBV28 to TRBJ1-5; 8 bases are a match to TRBD1. CDR3 size: 18 residues. Unmatched junction bases numbered 13, after V lost 6 bases and J lost 0 bases. In germline, CDR1 is MDHEN, CDR2 SYDVKM.

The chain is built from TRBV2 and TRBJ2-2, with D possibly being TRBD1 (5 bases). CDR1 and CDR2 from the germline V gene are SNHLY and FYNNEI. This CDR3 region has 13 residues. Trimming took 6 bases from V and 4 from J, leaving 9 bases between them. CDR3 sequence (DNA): TGTGCCAGCAGAGGGGCCCTCACCGGGGAGCTGTTTTTT. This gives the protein CASRGALTGELFF.

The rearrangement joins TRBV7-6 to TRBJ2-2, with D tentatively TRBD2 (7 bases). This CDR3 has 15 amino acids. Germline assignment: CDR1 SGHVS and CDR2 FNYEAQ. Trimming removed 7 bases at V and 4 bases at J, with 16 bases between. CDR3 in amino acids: CASTVGGVGTGELFF. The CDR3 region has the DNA TGTGCCAGCACCGTAGGGGGGGTAGGCACCGGGGAGCTGTTTTTT.

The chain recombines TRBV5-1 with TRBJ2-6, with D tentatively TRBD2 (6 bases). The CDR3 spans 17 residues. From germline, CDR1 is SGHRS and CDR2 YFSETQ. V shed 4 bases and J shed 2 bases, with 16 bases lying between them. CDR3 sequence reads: CASSLLGGEAGANVLTF. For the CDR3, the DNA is TGCGCCAGCAGCCTCCTGGGCGGGGAGGCTGGGGCCAACGTCCTGACTTTC.

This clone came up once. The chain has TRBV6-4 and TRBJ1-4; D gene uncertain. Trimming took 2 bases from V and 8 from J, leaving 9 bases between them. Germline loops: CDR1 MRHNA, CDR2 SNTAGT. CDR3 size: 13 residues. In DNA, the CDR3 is TGTGCCAGCAGTGACAGGGAGGGAGAAAAACTGTTTTTT. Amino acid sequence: CASSDREGEKLFF.

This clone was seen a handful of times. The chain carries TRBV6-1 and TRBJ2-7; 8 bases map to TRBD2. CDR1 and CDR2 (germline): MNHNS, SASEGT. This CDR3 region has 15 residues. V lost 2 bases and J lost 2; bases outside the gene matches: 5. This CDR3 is CASSERAGVAYEQYF. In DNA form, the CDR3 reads TGTGCCAGCAGTGAAAGAGCGGGAGTAGCCTACGAGCAGTACTTC.

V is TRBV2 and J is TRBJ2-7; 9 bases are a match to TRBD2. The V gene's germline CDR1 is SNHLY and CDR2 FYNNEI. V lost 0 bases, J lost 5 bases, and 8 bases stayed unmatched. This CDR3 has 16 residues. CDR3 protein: CASSEAPTSGYHEQYF. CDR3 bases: TGTGCCAGCAGTGAAGCCCCAACTAGCGGGTACCACGAGCAGTACTTC.

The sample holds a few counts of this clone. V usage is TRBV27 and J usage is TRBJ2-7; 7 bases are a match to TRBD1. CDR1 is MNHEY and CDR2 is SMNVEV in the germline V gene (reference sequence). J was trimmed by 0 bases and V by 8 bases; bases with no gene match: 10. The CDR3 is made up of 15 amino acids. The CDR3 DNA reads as TGTGCCAGCCTCCCCCGCCGGGACAGCTCCTACGAGCAGTACTTC. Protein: CASLPRRDSSYEQYF.

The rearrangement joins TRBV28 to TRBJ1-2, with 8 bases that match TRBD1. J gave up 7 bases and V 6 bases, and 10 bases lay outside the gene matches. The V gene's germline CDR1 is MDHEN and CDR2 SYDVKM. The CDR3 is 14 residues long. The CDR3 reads CASSPLRQGAGYTF. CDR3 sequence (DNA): TGTGCCAGCAGCCCCCTGAGGCAGGGGGCTGGCTACACCTTC.

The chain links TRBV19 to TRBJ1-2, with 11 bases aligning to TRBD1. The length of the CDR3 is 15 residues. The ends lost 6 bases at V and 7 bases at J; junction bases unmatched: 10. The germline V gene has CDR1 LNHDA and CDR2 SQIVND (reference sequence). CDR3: CASSYSYGTGGGYTF. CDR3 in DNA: TGTGCCAGTAGCTACTCTTACGGGACAGGGGGTGGCTACACCTTC.

The CDR3 loop reads CASGREVSYEQYF. CDR3 sequence (DNA): TGTGCCAGCGGCCGTGAGGTCTCCTACGAGCAGTACTTC. The chain uses TRBV9 and TRBJ2-7; D is uncertain. The CDR3 loop spans 13 amino acids. V lost 7 bases and J 0 bases, leaving 11 bases between the germline ends. Germline CDR1 is SGDLS and CDR2 is YYNGEE.

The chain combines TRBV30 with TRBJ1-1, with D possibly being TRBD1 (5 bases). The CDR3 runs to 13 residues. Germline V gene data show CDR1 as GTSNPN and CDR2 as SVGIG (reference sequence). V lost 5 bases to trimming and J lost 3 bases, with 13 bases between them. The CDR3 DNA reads TGTGCCTGGTATCCCCAGGGTTACACTGAAGCTTTCTTT. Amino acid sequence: CAWYPQGYTEAFF.

The CDR3 sequence is CASSSGVAYQPQHF. For the CDR3, the DNA is TGTGCCAGCAGCTCCGGAGTGGCGTATCAGCCCCAGCATTTT. The V and J genes are TRBV7-2 and TRBJ1-5; no reliable D call. There are 14 residues in the CDR3. The V and J ends lost 4 bases and 5 bases respectively, with 12 bases between them. Germline CDR1 reads SGHTA; CDR2 reads FQGNSA.

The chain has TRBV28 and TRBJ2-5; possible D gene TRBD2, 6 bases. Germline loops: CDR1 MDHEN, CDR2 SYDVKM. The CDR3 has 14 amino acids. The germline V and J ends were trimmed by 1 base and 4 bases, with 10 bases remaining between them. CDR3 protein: CASSLYGGIETQYF. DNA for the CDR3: TGTGCCAGCAGTTTATACGGCGGGATAGAGACCCAGTACTTC.

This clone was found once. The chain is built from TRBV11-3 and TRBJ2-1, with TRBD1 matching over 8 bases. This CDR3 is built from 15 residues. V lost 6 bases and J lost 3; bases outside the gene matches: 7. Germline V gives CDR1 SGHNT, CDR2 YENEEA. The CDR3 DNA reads TGTGCCAGCAGTCCCCAGGGGGCCGGCTACAATGAGCAGTTCTTC. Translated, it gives CASSPQGAGYNEQFF.

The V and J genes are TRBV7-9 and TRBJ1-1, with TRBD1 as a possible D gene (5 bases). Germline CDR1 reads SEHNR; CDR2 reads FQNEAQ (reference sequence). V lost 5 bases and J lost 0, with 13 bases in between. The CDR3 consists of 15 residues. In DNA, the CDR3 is TGTGCCAGCAGCCCCAGGGTGGGGATGAACACTGAAGCTTTCTTT. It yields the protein CASSPRVGMNTEAFF.

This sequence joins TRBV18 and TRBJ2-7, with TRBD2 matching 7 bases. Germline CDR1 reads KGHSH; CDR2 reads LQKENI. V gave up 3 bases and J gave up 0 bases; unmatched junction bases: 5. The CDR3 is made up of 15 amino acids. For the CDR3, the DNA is TGTGCCAGCTCACCCGGGGGGAGTTTCTCCTACGAGCAGTACTTC. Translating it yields CASSPGGSFSYEQYF.